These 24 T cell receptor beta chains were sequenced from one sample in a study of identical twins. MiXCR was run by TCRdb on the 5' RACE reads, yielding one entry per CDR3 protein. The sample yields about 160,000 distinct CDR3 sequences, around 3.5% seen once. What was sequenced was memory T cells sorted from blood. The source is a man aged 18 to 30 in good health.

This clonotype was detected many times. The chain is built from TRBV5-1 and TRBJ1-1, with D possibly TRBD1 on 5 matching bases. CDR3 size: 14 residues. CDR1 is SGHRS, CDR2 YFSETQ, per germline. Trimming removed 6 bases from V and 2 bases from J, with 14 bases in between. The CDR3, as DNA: TGCGCCAGCACAGAGGGGACGATAAACACTGAAGCTTTCTTT. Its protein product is CASTEGTINTEAFF.

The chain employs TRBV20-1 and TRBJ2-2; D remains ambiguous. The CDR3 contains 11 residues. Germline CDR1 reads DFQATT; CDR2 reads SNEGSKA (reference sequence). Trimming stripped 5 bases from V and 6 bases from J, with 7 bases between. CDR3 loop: CSAPSPGELFF. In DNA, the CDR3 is TGCAGTGCTCCATCACCCGGGGAGCTGTTTTTT.

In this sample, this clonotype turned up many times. The CDR3 protein is CASSQTSGRTTDTQYF. CDR3 bases: TGTGCCAGCTCTCAGACTAGCGGGAGGACCACAGATACGCAGTATTTT. This chain connects TRBV18 to TRBJ2-3; 13 bases align to TRBD2. The germline V gene encodes CDR1 KGHSH and CDR2 LQKENI. Trimming took 6 bases from V and 2 from J; bases not matched to a gene: 5. CDR3 length: 16 amino acids.

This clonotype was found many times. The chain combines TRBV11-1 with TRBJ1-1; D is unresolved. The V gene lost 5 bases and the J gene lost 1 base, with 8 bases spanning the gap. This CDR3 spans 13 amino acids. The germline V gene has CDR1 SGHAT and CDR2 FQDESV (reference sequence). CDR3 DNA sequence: TGTGCCAGCAGCATGACCGAGAACACTGAAGCTTTCTTT. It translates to CASSMTENTEAFF. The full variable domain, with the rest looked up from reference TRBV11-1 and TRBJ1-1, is EAEVAQSPRYKITEKSQAVAFWCDPISGHATLYWYRQILGQGPELLVQFQDESVVDDSQLPKDRFSAERLKGVDSTLKIQPAELGDSAMYLCASSMTENTEAFFGQGTRLTVV.

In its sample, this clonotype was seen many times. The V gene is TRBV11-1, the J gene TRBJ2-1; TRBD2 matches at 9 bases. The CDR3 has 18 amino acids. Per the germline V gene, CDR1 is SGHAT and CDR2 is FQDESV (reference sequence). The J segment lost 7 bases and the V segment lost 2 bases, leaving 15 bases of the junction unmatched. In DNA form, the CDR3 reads TGTGCCAGCAGCTTACGAAGCGGGAGGTCCATGGGTCGGAATGAGCAGTTCTTC. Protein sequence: CASSLRSGRSMGRNEQFF.

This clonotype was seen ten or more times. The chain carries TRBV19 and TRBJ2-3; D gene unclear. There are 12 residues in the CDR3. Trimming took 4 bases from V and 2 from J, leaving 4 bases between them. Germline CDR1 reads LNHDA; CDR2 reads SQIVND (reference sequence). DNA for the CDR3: TGTGCCAGTAGTACCTTCACAGATACGCAGTATTTT. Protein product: CASSTFTDTQYF. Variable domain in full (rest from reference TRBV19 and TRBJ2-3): DGGITQSPKYLFRKEGQNVTLSCEQNLNHDAMYWYRQDPGQGLRLIYYSQIVNDFQKGDIAEGYSVSREKKESFPLTVTSAQKNPTAFYLCASSTFTDTQYFGPGTRLTVL.

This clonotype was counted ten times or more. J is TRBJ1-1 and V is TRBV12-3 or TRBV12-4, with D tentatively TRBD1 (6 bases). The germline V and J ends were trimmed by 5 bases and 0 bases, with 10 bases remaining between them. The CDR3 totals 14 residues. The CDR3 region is CASSLHRVNTEAFF. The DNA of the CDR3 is TGTGCCAGCAGTCTCCACAGGGTGAACACTGAAGCTTTCTTT.

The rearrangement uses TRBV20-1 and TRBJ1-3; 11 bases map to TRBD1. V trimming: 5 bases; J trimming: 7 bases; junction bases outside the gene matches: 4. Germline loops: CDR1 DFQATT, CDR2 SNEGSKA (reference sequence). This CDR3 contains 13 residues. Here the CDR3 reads CSAPGQGDNTIYF. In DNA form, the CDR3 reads TGCAGTGCTCCGGGACAGGGGGATAACACCATATATTTT.

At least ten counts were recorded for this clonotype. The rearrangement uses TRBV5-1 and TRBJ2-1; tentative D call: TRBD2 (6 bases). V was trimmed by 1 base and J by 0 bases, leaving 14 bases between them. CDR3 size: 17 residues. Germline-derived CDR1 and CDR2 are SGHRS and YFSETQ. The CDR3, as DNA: TGCGCCAGCAGCTTGAGGGCTAGCGTCAGCTCCTACAATGAGCAGTTCTTC. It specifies CASSLRASVSSYNEQFF.

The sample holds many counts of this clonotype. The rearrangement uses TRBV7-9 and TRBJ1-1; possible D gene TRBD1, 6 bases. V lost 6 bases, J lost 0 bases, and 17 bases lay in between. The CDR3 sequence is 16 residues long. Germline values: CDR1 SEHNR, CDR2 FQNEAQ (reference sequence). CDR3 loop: CASRGGGASLNTEAFF. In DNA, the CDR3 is TGTGCCAGCAGGGGGGGCGGGGCGAGCCTGAACACTGAAGCTTTCTTT.

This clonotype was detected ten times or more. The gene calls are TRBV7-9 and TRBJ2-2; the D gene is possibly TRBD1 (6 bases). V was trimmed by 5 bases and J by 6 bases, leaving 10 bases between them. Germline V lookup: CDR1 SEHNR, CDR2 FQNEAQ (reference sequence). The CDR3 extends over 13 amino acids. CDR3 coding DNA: TGTGCCAGCAGCAACAGGGTTCCCGGGGAGCTGTTTTTT. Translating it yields CASSNRVPGELFF.

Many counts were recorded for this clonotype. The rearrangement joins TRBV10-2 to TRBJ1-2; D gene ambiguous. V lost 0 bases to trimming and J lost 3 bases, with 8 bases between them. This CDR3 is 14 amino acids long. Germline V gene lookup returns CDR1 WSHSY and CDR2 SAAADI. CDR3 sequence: CASSESTAYYGYTF. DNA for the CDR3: TGCGCCAGCAGTGAGTCTACAGCTTACTATGGCTACACCTTC.

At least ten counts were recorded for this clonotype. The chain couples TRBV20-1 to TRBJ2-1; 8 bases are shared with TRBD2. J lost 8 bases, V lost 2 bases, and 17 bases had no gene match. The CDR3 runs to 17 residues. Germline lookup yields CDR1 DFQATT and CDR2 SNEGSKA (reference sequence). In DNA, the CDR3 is TGCAGTGCTAGACCCCGGGGCCAGCGGGAGAGTCTGGATGAGCAGTTCTTC. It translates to CSARPRGQRESLDEQFF.

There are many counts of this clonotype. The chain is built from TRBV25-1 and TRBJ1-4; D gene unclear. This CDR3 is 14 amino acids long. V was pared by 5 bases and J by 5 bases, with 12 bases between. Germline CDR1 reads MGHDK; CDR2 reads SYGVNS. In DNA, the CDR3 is TGTGCCAGCAGTAGAACCGGACGGAATGAAAAACTGTTTTTT. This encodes CASSRTGRNEKLFF.

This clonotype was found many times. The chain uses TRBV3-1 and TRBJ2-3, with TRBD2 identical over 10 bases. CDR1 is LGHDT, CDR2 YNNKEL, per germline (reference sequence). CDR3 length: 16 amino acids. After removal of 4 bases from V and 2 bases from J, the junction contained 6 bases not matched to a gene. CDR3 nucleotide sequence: TGTGCCAGCAGCCCGGCCGGACTAGCGGACACAGATACGCAGTATTTT. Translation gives CASSPAGLADTDTQYF.

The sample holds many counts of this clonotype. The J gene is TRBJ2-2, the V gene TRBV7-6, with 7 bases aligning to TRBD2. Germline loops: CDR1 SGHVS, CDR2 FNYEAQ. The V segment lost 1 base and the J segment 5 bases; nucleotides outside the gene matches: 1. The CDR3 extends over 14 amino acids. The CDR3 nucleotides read TGTGCCAGCAGCTTAGGGGAGGGGACCGGGGAGCTGTTTTTT. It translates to CASSLGEGTGELFF.

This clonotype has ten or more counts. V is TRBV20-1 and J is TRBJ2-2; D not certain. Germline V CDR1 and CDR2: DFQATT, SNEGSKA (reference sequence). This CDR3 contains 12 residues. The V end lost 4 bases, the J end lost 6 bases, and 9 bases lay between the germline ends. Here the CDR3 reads CSANPKAGELFF. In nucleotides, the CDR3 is TGCAGTGCTAACCCCAAGGCCGGGGAGCTGTTTTTT.

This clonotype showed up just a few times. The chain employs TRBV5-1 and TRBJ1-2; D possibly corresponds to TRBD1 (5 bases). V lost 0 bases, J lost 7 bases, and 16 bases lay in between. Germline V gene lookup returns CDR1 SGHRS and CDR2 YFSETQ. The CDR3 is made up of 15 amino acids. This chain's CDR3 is CASSLEGALRSGYTF. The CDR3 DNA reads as TGCGCCAGCAGCTTGGAAGGGGCCCTAAGGAGTGGCTACACCTTC. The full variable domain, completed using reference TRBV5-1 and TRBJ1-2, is KAGVTQTPRYLIKTRGQQVTLSCSPISGHRSVSWYQQTPGQGLQFLFEYFSETQRNKGNFPGRFSGRQFSNSRSEMNVSTLELGDSALYLCASSLEGALRSGYTFGSGTRLTVV.

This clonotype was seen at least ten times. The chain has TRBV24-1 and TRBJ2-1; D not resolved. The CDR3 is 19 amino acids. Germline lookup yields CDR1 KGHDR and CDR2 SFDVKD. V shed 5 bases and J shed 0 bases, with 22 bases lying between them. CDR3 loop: CATSGRNTKKESSYNEQFF. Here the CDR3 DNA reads TGTGCCACCAGTGGAAGGAACACAAAAAAGGAGAGCTCCTACAATGAGCAGTTCTTC.

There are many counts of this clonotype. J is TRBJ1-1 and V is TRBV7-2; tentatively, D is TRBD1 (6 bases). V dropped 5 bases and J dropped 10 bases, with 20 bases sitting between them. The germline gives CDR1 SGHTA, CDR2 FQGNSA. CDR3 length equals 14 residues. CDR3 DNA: TGTGCCAGCAGCCGTCCACTACAGGGTGCAGTAGCTTTCTTT. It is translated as CASSRPLQGAVAFF.

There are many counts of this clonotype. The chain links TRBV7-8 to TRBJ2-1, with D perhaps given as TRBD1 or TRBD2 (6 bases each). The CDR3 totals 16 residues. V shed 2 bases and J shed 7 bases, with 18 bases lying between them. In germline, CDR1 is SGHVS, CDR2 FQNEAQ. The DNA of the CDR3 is TGTGCCAGCAGCTTATACCCCCTAGGGGGGAATAATGAGCAGTTCTTC. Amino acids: CASSLYPLGGNNEQFF.

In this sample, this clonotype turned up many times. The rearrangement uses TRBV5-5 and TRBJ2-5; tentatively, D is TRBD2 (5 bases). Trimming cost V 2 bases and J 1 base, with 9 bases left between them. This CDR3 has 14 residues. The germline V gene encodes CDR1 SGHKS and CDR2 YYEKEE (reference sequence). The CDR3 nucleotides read TGTGCCAGCAGCTTAAAGGGAGTCCAAGAGACCCAGTACTTC. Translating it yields CASSLKGVQETQYF. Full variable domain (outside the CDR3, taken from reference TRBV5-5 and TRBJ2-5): DAGVTQSPTHLIKTRGQQVTLRCSPISGHKSVSWYQQVLGQGPQFIFQYYEKEERGRGNFPDRFSARQFPNYSSELNVNALLLGDSALYLCASSLKGVQETQYFGPGTRLLVL.

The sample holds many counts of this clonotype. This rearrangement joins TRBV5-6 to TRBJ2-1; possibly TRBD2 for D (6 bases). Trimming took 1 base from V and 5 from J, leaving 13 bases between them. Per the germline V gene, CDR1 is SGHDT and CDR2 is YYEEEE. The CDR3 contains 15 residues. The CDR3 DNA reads TGTGCCAGCAGCTTGACTGGGGGGAATCACAATGAGCAGTTCTTC. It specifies CASSLTGGNHNEQFF.

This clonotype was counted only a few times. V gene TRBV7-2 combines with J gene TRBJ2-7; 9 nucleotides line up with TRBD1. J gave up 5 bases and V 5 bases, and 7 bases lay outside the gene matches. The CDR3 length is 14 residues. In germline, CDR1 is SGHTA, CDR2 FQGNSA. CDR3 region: CASSPRDRVHEQYF. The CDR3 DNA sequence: TGTGCCAGCAGCCCCCGGGACAGGGTCCACGAGCAGTACTTC.